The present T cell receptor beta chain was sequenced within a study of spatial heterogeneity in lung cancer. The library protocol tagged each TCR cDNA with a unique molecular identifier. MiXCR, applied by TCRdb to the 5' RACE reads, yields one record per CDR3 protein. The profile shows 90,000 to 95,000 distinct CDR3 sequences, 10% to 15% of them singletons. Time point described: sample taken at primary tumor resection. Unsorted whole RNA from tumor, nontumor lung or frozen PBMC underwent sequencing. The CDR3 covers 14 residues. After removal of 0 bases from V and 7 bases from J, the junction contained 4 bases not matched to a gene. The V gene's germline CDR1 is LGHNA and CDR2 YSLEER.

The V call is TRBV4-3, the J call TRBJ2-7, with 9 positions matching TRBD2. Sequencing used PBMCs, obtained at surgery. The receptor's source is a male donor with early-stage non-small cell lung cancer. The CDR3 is CASSQEAGGREQYF. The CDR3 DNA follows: TGCGCCAGCAGCCAAGAGGCGGGGGGGCGAGAGCAGTACTTC.